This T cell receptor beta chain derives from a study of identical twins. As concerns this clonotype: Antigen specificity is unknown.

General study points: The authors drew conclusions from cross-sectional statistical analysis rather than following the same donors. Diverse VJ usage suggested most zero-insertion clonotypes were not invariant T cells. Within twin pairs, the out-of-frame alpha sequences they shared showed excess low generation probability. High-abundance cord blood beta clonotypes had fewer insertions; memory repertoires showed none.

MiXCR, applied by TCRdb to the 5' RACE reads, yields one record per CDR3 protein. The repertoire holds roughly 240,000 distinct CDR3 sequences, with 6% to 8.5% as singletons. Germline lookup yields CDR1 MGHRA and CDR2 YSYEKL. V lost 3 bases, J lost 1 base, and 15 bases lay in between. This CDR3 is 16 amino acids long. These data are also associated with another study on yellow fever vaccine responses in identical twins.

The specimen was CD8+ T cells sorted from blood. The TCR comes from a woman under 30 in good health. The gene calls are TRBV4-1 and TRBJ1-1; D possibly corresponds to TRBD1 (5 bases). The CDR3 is CASSHPRDGTNTEAFF. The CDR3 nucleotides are TGCGCCAGCAGCCACCCTAGGGACGGGACGAACACTGAAGCTTTCTTT.